The present T cell receptor beta chain was sequenced within a study of blood T cell repertoires in COVID-19. Libraries were prepared by immunoSEQ multiplex PCR; TCRdb keeps only in-frame clonotypes and omits some of them. This table has about 130,000 clones, roughly 83% appearing once. The CDR3 contains 14 residues. Looked up from germline, CDR1 is SQVTM and CDR2 is ANQGSEA. V gave up 3 bases and J gave up 4 bases; unmatched junction bases: 7. The J gene is TRBJ2-3, the V gene TRBV29-1, with TRBD1 matching 7 bases. What was sequenced was peripheral blood. This TCR derives from a woman aged 70-85 years with COVID-19, enrolled during active disease. As DNA, the CDR3 is TGCAGCGTTGAGGGAAGGGGGCAGGCAGATACGCAGTATTTT. Protein sequence: CSVEGRGQADTQYF.